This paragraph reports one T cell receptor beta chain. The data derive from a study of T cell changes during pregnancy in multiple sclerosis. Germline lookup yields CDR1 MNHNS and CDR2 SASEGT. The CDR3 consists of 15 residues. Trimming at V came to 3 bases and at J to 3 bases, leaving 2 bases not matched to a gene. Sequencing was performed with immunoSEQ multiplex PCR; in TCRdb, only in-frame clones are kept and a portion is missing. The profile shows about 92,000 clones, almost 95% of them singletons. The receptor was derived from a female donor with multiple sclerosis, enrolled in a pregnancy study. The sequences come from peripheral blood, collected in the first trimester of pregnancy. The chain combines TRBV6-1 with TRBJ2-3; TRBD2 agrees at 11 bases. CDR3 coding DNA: TGTGCCAGCAGTGATCTAGCGGGAGGTACAGATACGCAGTATTTT. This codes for CASSDLAGGTDTQYF.